This TCR beta chain stems from a study of shared clonotypes between healthy human individuals. Study background: Every donor yielded three CD4 naive, three CD4 memory, two CD8 naive and one CD8 memory plate.

Negatively enriched CD4+ T cells were divided by CD45RA into naive and memory. Findings of the study overall: Rarefaction exposed incomplete sorted-subset sequencing despite large depth. Clonotype sharing across donors was expected to vary with sequencing depth.

Germline CDR1 and CDR2: KGHSH and LQKENI. The V end was cut by 3 bases, the J end by 3 bases, with 9 bases between. The CDR3 extends over 13 amino acids. TCRdb keeps only in-frame clones here, not all; method: immunoSEQ multiplex PCR. The sample yields some 2,000,000 clones, more than 90% seen once. With regard to this clone: Antigen specificity is unknown.

The chain has TRBV18 and TRBJ2-7, with D perhaps being TRBD1 or TRBD2 (5 bases each). The receptor was isolated from a man in his late teens or twenties in good health. Material for sequencing was naive CD4+ T cells sorted from blood. Subset of the sample: CD45RA+ positively selected. CDR3 amino acids: CASSPRGLYEQYF. The CDR3 DNA reads as TGTGCCAGCTCACCCCGGGGCCTCTACGAGCAGTACTTC.